These 9 T cell receptor beta chains were sequenced from one sample in a study of regulatory T cells in long-lasting Graves disease. Arm-PCR with iRepertoire HTBI primers amplified the CDR3 regions for these TCR beta libraries. TCRdb re-called the multiplex PCR reads with MiXCR, one entry per CDR3 protein. The sample lists around 420,000 distinct CDR3 sequences, 15% occurring once. The time point here: newly diagnosed GD, antithyroid drugs for less than 3 months. PBMCs provided the RNA from which the TCR library was made. These data are also associated with another study on T cells in Graves' hyperthyroidism and ophthalmopathy.

Sequencing was performed on peripheral blood mononuclear cells (PBMCs), taken at new diagnosis, from a patient treated with antithyroid drugs. These TCRs come from a middle-aged woman with Graves disease.

This clonotype has just a few counts. The chain uses TRBV19 and TRBJ1-2, with 10 bases lining up with TRBD1. V was pared by 7 bases and J by 2 bases, with 1 base of the junction left unmatched. This CDR3 is 13 amino acids long. Germline values: CDR1 LNHDA, CDR2 SQIVND (reference sequence). The CDR3 region is CASKGQGNYGYTF. The CDR3 DNA reads TGTGCCAGTAAGGGACAGGGGAACTATGGCTACACCTTC.

In its sample, this clonotype was seen a few times. The V gene is TRBV7-3, the J gene TRBJ2-5; the D gene is possibly TRBD2 (5 bases). The J call is doubtful: the DNA matches TRBJ2-1 better. From germline, CDR1 is SGHTA and CDR2 FQGTGA. This CDR3 is built from 12 residues. As DNA, the CDR3 is TGTGCCAGCAGCTTAAATCCGGGGGAGCAGTTCTTC. This encodes CASSLNPGEQFF.

The chain employs TRBV12-3 or TRBV12-4 and TRBJ2-7, with 8 nucleotides matching TRBD1. After removal of 6 bases from V and 2 bases from J, the junction contained 6 bases not matched to a gene. The CDR3 sequence is 14 residues long. CDR3 in amino acids: CASSGQGQTYEQYF. CDR3 DNA sequence: TGTGCCAGCAGCGGACAGGGACAAACCTACGAGCAGTACTTC.

The sample holds many counts of this clonotype. The rearrangement uses TRBV20-1 and TRBJ1-5; TRBD1 might be the D (5 bases). In germline, CDR1 is DFQATT, CDR2 SNEGSKA (reference sequence). V was trimmed by 3 bases and J by 4 bases, leaving 10 bases between them. The CDR3 covers 13 residues. The CDR3 protein is CSARGDGNQPQHF. CDR3 DNA sequence: TGCAGTGCTAGGGGGGACGGAAATCAGCCCCAGCATTTT.

In this sample, this clonotype turned up many times. This sequence joins TRBV9 and TRBJ2-3; D is perhaps TRBD2 (6 bases). The CDR3 spans 15 residues. Germline V gives CDR1 SGDLS, CDR2 YYNGEE. With 3 bases removed from V and 2 bases from J, the gap between germline ends came to 13 bases. Here the CDR3 DNA reads TGTGCCAGCAGCGCCGCCGGGACTTACACAGATACGCAGTATTTT. Its protein is CASSAAGTYTDTQYF.

There are many counts of this clonotype. The J gene is TRBJ2-5, the V gene TRBV7-9, with TRBD1 identical over 9 bases. Germline trimming cut 1 base from V and 2 bases from J; bases unmatched to any gene: 8. The CDR3 is made up of 17 amino acids. Germline CDR1 and CDR2: SEHNR and FQNEAQ (reference sequence). The CDR3 DNA reads as TGTGCCAGCAGCTTAGGATTTTGGGACAGGGATCAAGAGACCCAGTACTTC. As protein: CASSLGFWDRDQETQYF.

This clonotype showed up many times. The V gene is TRBV20-1, the J gene TRBJ2-5, with D uncertain. The germline CDR1 and CDR2 sequences are DFQATT and SNEGSKA (reference sequence). V lost 3 bases and J 5 bases, leaving 25 bases between the germline ends. The CDR3 consists of 17 residues. CDR3 coding DNA: TGCAGTGCTAGTCCTAGACAAGTAGTCCTCCCGAGGGAGACCCAGTACTTC. This codes for CSASPRQVVLPRETQYF.

The chain is built from TRBV6-5 and TRBJ2-7; 7 positions match TRBD1. Trimming took 2 bases from V and 0 from J; bases not matched to a gene: 7. This CDR3 region has 16 residues. In germline, CDR1 is MNHEY, CDR2 SVGAGI. The CDR3 loop is CASSYRVDRDSYEQYF. Written as DNA, the CDR3 is TGTGCCAGCAGTTACAGAGTAGACAGGGACTCCTACGAGCAGTACTTC.

The gene calls are TRBV6-2 or TRBV6-3 and TRBJ1-4; no definite D call. This CDR3 comprises 13 residues. In germline, CDR1 is MNHEY, CDR2 SVGEGT. Trimming left V 5 bases short and J 4 bases short, with 8 bases between. The CDR3 loop reads CASSKEVNEKLFF. Here the CDR3 DNA reads TGTGCCAGCAGTAAAGAGGTTAATGAAAAACTGTTTTTT.